The rows below give T cell receptor beta chains drawn from one sample of a study of T-cell reconstitution after alpha-beta-depleted transplantation in children. TCRdb re-called the PCR reads with MiXCR, one entry per CDR3 protein. The sample lists roughly 570,000 distinct CDR3 sequences, roughly 30% seen once, with approximately 33% in the top ten. The specimen was PBMCs, collected before TCRalphabeta/CD19-depleted stem cell transplant. These receptors were taken from a boy younger than two with Wiskott-Aldrich syndrome, due to receive a stem cell transplant. The CDR3 runs from the conserved cysteine through the conserved F or W. A D gene is named only where the DNA matches it firmly. Clone size is shown for a subset of rows, as once, few, many or a class of expanded clone.

>TRBV20-1|few|-|TRBJ1-1
CSAARGLRDTEAFF
TGCAGTGCTGCTCGGGGGTTGAGGGACACTGAAGCTTTCTTT
>TRBV25-1|-|-|TRBJ2-3
CASQPATRELDTQYF
TGTGCCAGCCAACCAGCGACTCGGGAGTTAGATACGCAGTATTTT
>TRBV12-3/TRBV12-4|-|TRBD1|TRBJ1-1
CASRRTGPTEAFF
TGTGCCAGCAGAAGGACAGGGCCCACTGAAGCTTTCTTT
>TRBV28|few|TRBD1|TRBJ2-2
CASRRDSWTGELFF
TGTGCCAGCAGAAGGGACAGCTGGACCGGGGAGCTGTTTTTT
>TRBV28|-|TRBD2|TRBJ2-7
CASSLFGRRLYEQYF
TGTGCCAGCAGTTTATTCGGGAGGAGGTTGTACGAGCAGTACTTC
>TRBV28|-|-|TRBJ1-5
CASRPAGQARRPQHF
TGTGCCAGCAGGCCGGCGGGGCAGGCCCGTAGGCCCCAGCATTTT
>TRBV7-3|-|TRBD2|TRBJ2-1
CASSLRGGRLYNEQFF
TGTGCCAGCAGCTTAAGGGGCGGGAGATTGTACAATGAGCAGTTCTTC
>TRBV7-9|few|TRBD2|TRBJ2-5
CASSLTGTSGSAQYF
TGTGCCAGCAGCTTAACGGGGACTAGCGGGAGTGCCCAGTACTTC
>TRBV5-1|few|TRBD1|TRBJ2-7
CASSLDRGNSYEQYF
TGCGCCAGCAGCTTGGACAGGGGGAACTCCTACGAGCAGTACTTC
>TRBV6-5|-|TRBD2|TRBJ2-1
CASSYSSGNLYNEQFF
TGTGCCAGCAGTTACTCGAGCGGGAACCTCTACAATGAGCAGTTCTTC
>TRBV20-1|-|TRBD2|TRBJ2-3
CSARTSGRTDTQYF
TGCAGTGCTCGTACTAGCGGCCGCACAGATACGCAGTATTTT
>TRBV5-1|-|-|TRBJ2-2
CASSLESGGRTGELFF
TGCGCCAGCAGCTTGGAATCAGGGGGGCGAACCGGGGAGCTGTTTTTT
>TRBV20-1|-|TRBD1|TRBJ1-2
CSASFPGQNYGYTF
TGCAGTGCGAGTTTCCCGGGACAGAACTATGGCTACACCTTC
>TRBV5-6|-|-|TRBJ1-2
CASSSFKGYTF
TGTGCCAGCAGCTCCTTTAAGGGCTACACCTTC
>TRBV20-1|few|TRBD2|TRBJ2-5
CSVTSGAQETQYF
TGCAGTGTTACTAGCGGGGCCCAAGAGACCCAGTACTTC
>TRBV5-1|-|TRBD2|TRBJ2-4
CASSLEVAGARTTAKNIQYF
TGCGCCAGCAGCTTGGAAGTAGCGGGAGCTCGGACGACGGCCAAAAACATTCAGTACTTC
>TRBV27|-|-|TRBJ1-2
CASSLRPHSVGYTF
TGTGCCAGCAGTTTACGACCTCACTCCGTTGGCTACACCTTC
>TRBV15|-|-|TRBJ2-3
CATSRDPRRTDTQYF
TGTGCCACCAGCAGAGATCCTCGTCGCACAGATACGCAGTATTTT
>TRBV25-1|few|-|TRBJ2-5
CASSGRRRGTQYF
TGTGCCAGCAGTGGACGCAGGAGGGGGACCCAGTACTTC
>TRBV20-1|-|-|TRBJ2-3
CSARDLPNTDTQYF
TGCAGTGCTAGAGATCTCCCGAACACAGATACGCAGTATTTT
>TRBV5-1|few|TRBD2|TRBJ2-5
CASSFFAGEETQYF
TGCGCCAGCAGCTTCTTTGCGGGAGAAGAGACCCAGTACTTC
>TRBV24-1|-|-|TRBJ1-1
CATSKGGMNTEAFF
TGTGCCACCAGCAAGGGAGGCATGAACACTGAAGCTTTCTTT
>TRBV12-3/TRBV12-4|-|-|TRBJ1-3
CASGPMGNTIYF
TGTGCCAGCGGGCCTATGGGGAACACCATATATTTT
>TRBV20-1|-|-|TRBJ2-7
CSAIGTQYEQYF
TGCAGTGCCATCGGGACACAGTACGAGCAGTACTTC
>TRBV5-1|few|-|TRBJ2-7
CASSRLGSSPYEQYF
TGCGCCAGCAGCCGCTTAGGAAGCTCTCCCTACGAGCAGTACTTC